A selection of T cell receptor beta chains follows, all from one sample in a study of blood T cell repertoires in COVID-19. Here immunoSEQ multiplex PCR was the method, and the copy in TCRdb shows in-frame clones only, minus some. The sample includes 55,000 to 70,000 clones, under 85% of them seen just once. Sequencing was performed on peripheral blood. These receptors all stem from a woman of 80 years or more with acute or convalescent COVID-19. The CDR3 runs from the conserved cysteine through the conserved F or W. The order of the fields is clone size, D gene, CDR3 length, J gene, V gene, CDR3 protein, CDR3 DNA. The D gene is left open where the match is weak. The listing skips clone size in some rows; elsewhere it reads once, few, many or a size class.

once,NA,13,TRBJ1-4,TRBV18,CASSPRGNEKLFF,TGTGCCAGCTCACCACGAGGTAATGAAAAACTGTTTTTT
NA,NA,15,TRBJ2-1,TRBV7-3,CASSLSSLATNEQFF,TGTGCCAGCAGCTTAAGTTCCCTAGCTACCAATGAGCAGTTCTTC
NA,NA,18,TRBJ1-1,TRBV9,CASSVAGGPGGNNTEAFF,TGTGCCAGCAGCGTAGCCGGGGGACCCGGGGGGAATAACACTGAAGCTTTCTTT
NA,NA,13,TRBJ2-7,TRBV30,CAWDLQGSYEQYF,TGTGCCTGGGATCTTCAAGGGAGCTACGAGCAGTACTTC
NA,TRBD1,16,TRBJ1-2,TRBV5-6,CASSLSPDRANYGYTF,TGTGCCAGCAGCTTGTCCCCGGACAGGGCGAACTATGGCTACACCTTC
NA,NA,15,TRBJ1-5,TRBV19,CASMGGQGAQGPQHF,TGTGCCAGTATGGGGGGGCAAGGGGCGCAGGGGCCCCAGCATTTT
NA,TRBD1,13,TRBJ2-5,TRBV29-1,CSVEGTGRETQYF,TGCAGCGTTGAAGGGACAGGGAGGGAGACCCAGTACTTC
NA,TRBD2,15,TRBJ2-1,TRBV9,CASSELAGGRNEQFF,TGTGCCAGCAGCGAACTAGCGGGGGGGCGAAATGAGCAGTTCTTC
NA,TRBD1,15,TRBJ2-2,TRBV7-8,CASTYRQGESGELFF,TGTGCCAGCACCTACCGACAGGGAGAGAGCGGGGAGCTGTTTTTT
few,NA,13,TRBJ1-2,TRBV21-1,CASSRGEEYGYTF,TGTGCCAGCAGCAGAGGGGAGGAGTATGGCTACACCTTC
NA,TRBD1,13,TRBJ1-2,TRBV7-2,CASSLVQGDGYTF,TGTGCCAGCAGCTTAGTACAGGGGGATGGCTACACCTTC
NA,NA,18,TRBJ1-5,TRBV30,CAWSRWSRPGQGNQPQHF,TGTGCCTGGAGTCGTTGGAGTAGACCGGGACAAGGCAATCAGCCCCAGCATTTT
NA,NA,14,TRBJ2-7,TRBV28,CASSLQGRTYEQYF,TGTGCCAGCAGTCTACAGGGCAGAACCTACGAGCAGTACTTC
NA,TRBD1,15,TRBJ2-5,TRBV5-1,CASSWTPGGIETQYF,TGCGCCAGCAGCTGGACCCCAGGGGGCATAGAGACCCAGTACTTC
once,NA,15,TRBJ1-1,TRBV7-3,CASSLTARGNTEAFF,TGTGCCAGCAGCTTAACGGCCAGGGGAAACACTGAAGCTTTCTTT
NA,TRBD2,18,TRBJ2-2,TRBV5-1,CASSSRTSGGENTGELFF,TGCGCCAGCAGCTCCCGGACTAGCGGGGGGGAGAACACCGGGGAGCTGTTTTTT
NA,TRBD2,17,TRBJ2-5,TRBV11-2,CASSLGPGAGGQETQYF,TGTGCCAGCAGCTTAGGCCCCGGGGCGGGGGGTCAAGAGACCCAGTACTTC